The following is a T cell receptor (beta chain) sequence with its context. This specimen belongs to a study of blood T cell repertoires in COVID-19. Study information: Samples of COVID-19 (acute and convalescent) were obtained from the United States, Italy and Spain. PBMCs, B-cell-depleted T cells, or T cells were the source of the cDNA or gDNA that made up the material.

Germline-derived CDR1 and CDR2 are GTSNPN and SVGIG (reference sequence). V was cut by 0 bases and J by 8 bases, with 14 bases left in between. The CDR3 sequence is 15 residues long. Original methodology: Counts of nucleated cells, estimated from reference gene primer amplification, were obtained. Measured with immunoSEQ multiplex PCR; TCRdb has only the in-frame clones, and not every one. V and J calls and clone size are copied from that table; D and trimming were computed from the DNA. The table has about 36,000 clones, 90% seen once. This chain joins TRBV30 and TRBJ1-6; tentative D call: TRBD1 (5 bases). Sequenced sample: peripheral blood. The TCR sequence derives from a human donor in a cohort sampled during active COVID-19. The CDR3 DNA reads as TGTGCCTGGAGTGTACGACAGCAAGGGGATTCACCCCTCCACTTT. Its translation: CAWSVRQQGDSPLHF.